These 20 T cell receptor beta chains originate from one sample sequenced in a study of T cell changes during pregnancy in multiple sclerosis. Profiling relied on immunoSEQ multiplex PCR, and the TCRdb table lists in-frame clones only, not all of them. The sample lists tens of thousands of clones; around 92% were seen once. Specimen: peripheral blood, collected in the third trimester of pregnancy. These receptors were obtained from a female donor in good health, enrolled as a control in a pregnancy study.

J is TRBJ2-1 and V is TRBV11-2; 12 nucleotides line up with TRBD2. CDR1 is SGHAT and CDR2 is FQNNGV in the germline V gene. After removal of 1 base from V and 6 bases from J, the junction contained 13 bases not matched to a gene. The CDR3 covers 19 residues. CDR3 coding DNA: TGTGCCAGCAGCTTAGTAACTAGCGGGAGGACGGCCGTCCGCAATGAGCAGTTCTTC. The encoded protein is CASSLVTSGRTAVRNEQFF.

The chain carries TRBV6-1 and TRBJ2-7; 8 bases are shared with TRBD2. This CDR3 comprises 16 residues. Germline V gene data show CDR1 as MNHNS and CDR2 as SASEGT. Trimming removed 4 bases from V and 3 bases from J; junction bases left unmatched: 11. CDR3 nucleotides: TGTGCCAGCAGTGTCCCTCGTAGCGGGGACAACTACGAGCAGTACTTC. Translated, it gives CASSVPRSGDNYEQYF.

The chain has TRBV15 and TRBJ1-1, with no clear D. The germline CDR1 and CDR2 sequences are LNHNV and YYDKDF (reference sequence). V gave up 1 base and J gave up 6 bases, with 9 bases separating them. This CDR3 has 13 residues. As DNA, the CDR3 is TGTGCCACCAGCAGAGTATGGGAGGCTGAAGCTTTCTTT. This encodes CATSRVWEAEAFF.

This rearrangement joins TRBV6-1 to TRBJ1-5; the D gene is possibly TRBD1 (6 bases). CDR3 length: 14 residues. Per germline, CDR1 MNHNS and CDR2 SASEGT. Trimming shortened V by 5 bases and J by 5 bases, and 13 bases separated the two germline ends. The CDR3 sequence: CASSQGRVDQPQHF. CDR3 nucleotides: TGTGCCAGCAGTCAGGGGAGGGTCGATCAGCCCCAGCATTTT.

The chain links TRBV7-9 to TRBJ1-1; possible D gene TRBD1, 6 bases. CDR3 length equals 14 residues. From germline, CDR1 is SEHNR and CDR2 FQNEAQ (reference sequence). V lost 1 base, J lost 4 bases, and 10 bases lay in between. CDR3 sequence: CASSLEGGGTEAFF. CDR3 DNA: TGTGCCAGCAGCTTAGAAGGGGGTGGCACTGAAGCTTTCTTT. Based on the CDR3 plus reference TRBV7-9 and TRBJ1-1, the full variable domain is DTGVSQNPRHKITKRGQNVTFRCDPISEHNRLYWYRQTLGQGPEFLTYFQNEAQLEKSRLLSDRFSAERPKGSFSTLEIQRTEQGDSAMYLCASSLEGGGTEAFFGQGTRLTVV.

The chain combines TRBV6-5 with TRBJ1-1, with 9 nucleotides matching TRBD1. From germline, CDR1 is MNHEY and CDR2 SVGAGI. Losses at the gene ends were 5 bases for V and 5 bases for J; bases not matched to a gene: 9. There are 15 residues in the CDR3. The CDR3 sequence: CASSKPQGALTEAFF. DNA of the CDR3: TGTGCCAGCAGTAAACCACAGGGGGCGCTTACTGAAGCTTTCTTT.

The V gene is TRBV5-1, the J gene TRBJ2-3; TRBD2 agrees at 9 bases. The CDR3 totals 15 residues. CDR1 and CDR2 (germline): SGHRS, YFSETQ. The ends lost 2 bases at V and 5 bases at J; junction bases unmatched: 6. DNA for the CDR3: TGCGCCAGCAGCTTAGGCGGGGGGGCGGAAGATACGCAGTATTTT. It codes for CASSLGGGAEDTQYF. Together with reference TRBV5-1 and TRBJ2-3, the CDR3 gives the full variable domain: KAGVTQTPRYLIKTRGQQVTLSCSPISGHRSVSWYQQTPGQGLQFLFEYFSETQRNKGNFPGRFSGRQFSNSRSEMNVSTLELGDSALYLCASSLGGGAEDTQYFGPGTRLTVL.

This chain links TRBV27 with TRBJ1-4; a weak D match, TRBD1 (6 bases). The V end lost 6 bases, the J end lost 7 bases, and 18 bases lay between the germline ends. Germline V gene data show CDR1 as MNHEY and CDR2 as SMNVEV (reference sequence). The length of the CDR3 is 15 residues. CDR3 sequence: CASRSAGAGGEKLFF. The CDR3 DNA is TGTGCCAGCAGGTCAGCGGGGGCCGGCGGTGAAAAACTGTTTTTT.

The rearrangement joins TRBV4-1 to TRBJ2-1; D not certain. This CDR3 has 16 residues. Per the germline V gene, CDR1 is MGHRA and CDR2 is YSYEKL. Trimming removed 0 bases from V and 0 bases from J, with 9 bases in between. CDR3 amino acids: CASSQEPASSYNEQFF. The CDR3 DNA follows: TGCGCCAGCAGCCAAGAACCAGCGAGCTCCTACAATGAGCAGTTCTTC.

The chain couples TRBV6-5 to TRBJ2-5, with D possibly TRBD1 on 6 matching bases. The V end lost 6 bases, the J end lost 1 base, and 15 bases lay between the germline ends. The CDR3 is made up of 15 amino acids. Per the germline V gene, CDR1 is MNHEY and CDR2 is SVGAGI. The CDR3: CASRKNGTPQETQYF. As DNA, the CDR3 is TGTGCCAGCAGAAAGAACGGGACACCCCAAGAGACCCAGTACTTC.

The chain is built from TRBV28 and TRBJ1-2; maybe TRBD1 (6 bases). Germline CDR1 reads MDHEN; CDR2 reads SYDVKM. Deletions cut 6 bases from V and 7 bases from J, with 24 bases between. The CDR3 covers 16 residues. The CDR3 DNA reads TGTGCCAGCAGGGCCTCCGCGGGGGCAGGTCGTCGTGGCTACACCTTC. Residues: CASRASAGAGRRGYTF.

This clone was seen only once. The chain links TRBV6-6 to TRBJ1-4, with 8 nucleotides matching TRBD1. V was clipped by 4 bases and J by 6 bases; unmatched bases: 4. Germline CDR1 reads MNHNY; CDR2 reads SVGAGI (reference sequence). This CDR3 has 14 residues. The CDR3 is CASSSYRGDEKLFF. The CDR3 nucleotides read TGTGCCAGCAGTTCGTACAGGGGGGATGAAAAACTGTTTTTT.

This chain joins TRBV19 and TRBJ2-2; TRBD2 might be the D (5 bases). Germline CDR1 reads LNHDA; CDR2 reads SQIVND (reference sequence). V lost 5 bases, J lost 5 bases, and 12 bases lay in between. CDR3 size: 14 residues. The CDR3 DNA reads TGTGCCAGTAGTGCCGGTACTAGGACCGGGGAGCTGTTTTTT. As protein: CASSAGTRTGELFF.

This clone was recorded once. The chain carries TRBV6-6 and TRBJ1-2, with D possibly TRBD1 on 6 matching bases. CDR1 and CDR2 (germline): MNHNY, SVGAGI (reference sequence). This CDR3 region has 16 residues. With 2 bases removed from V and 9 bases from J, the gap between germline ends came to 22 bases. CDR3 residues: CASSYRGGGALRSYTF. In DNA, the CDR3 is TGTGCCAGCAGTTACAGAGGAGGGGGGGCCCTAAGAAGCTACACCTTC.

The chain couples TRBV20-1 to TRBJ2-7, with D possibly matching TRBD2 (5 bases). From germline, CDR1 is DFQATT and CDR2 SNEGSKA (reference sequence). The V end lost 3 bases, the J end lost 4 bases, and 7 bases lay between the germline ends. The CDR3 loop spans 11 amino acids. CDR3: CSASGEYEQYF. The CDR3 nucleotides read TGCAGTGCTAGCGGGGAATACGAGCAGTACTTC.

The chain employs TRBV9 and TRBJ2-1; D possibly corresponds to TRBD1 (6 bases). V lost 4 bases to trimming and J lost 6 bases, with 8 bases between them. This CDR3 spans 12 amino acids. CDR1 and CDR2 (germline): SGDLS, YYNGEE. CDR3: CASSQQGNEQFF. For the CDR3, the DNA is TGTGCCAGCAGCCAACAGGGCAATGAGCAGTTCTTC. Based on the CDR3 plus reference TRBV9 and TRBJ2-1, the full variable domain is DSGVTQTPKHLITATGQRVTLRCSPRSGDLSVYWYQQSLDQGLQFLIQYYNGEERAKGNILERFSAQQFPDLHSELNLSSLELGDSALYFCASSQQGNEQFFGPGTRLTVL.

V and J are TRBV21-1 and TRBJ2-7; TRBD2 was called by the table and not checked on the DNA. TRBV21-1 corresponds to a pseudogene. This CDR3 is 15 amino acids long. The CDR3 DNA sequence: TGTGCCAGCAACCCCGGACTAGCGGGAGGGTACGAGCAGTACTTC. It specifies CASNPGLAGGYEQYF.

The chain joins TRBV10-3 to TRBJ1-1; possible D gene TRBD1, 6 bases. The ends were cut back, 5 bases at V and 3 bases at J, with 7 bases in the middle. This CDR3 comprises 12 residues. Germline CDR1 is ENHRY and CDR2 is SYGVKD. CDR3 DNA: TGTGCCATCAGTAAGGGGGACACTGAAGCTTTCTTT. Translated: CAISKGDTEAFF.

This chain joins TRBV7-9 and TRBJ1-2; D possibly corresponds to TRBD1 (6 bases). Germline CDR1 SEHNR, CDR2 FQNEAQ (reference sequence). V lost 5 bases to trimming and J lost 5 bases, with 9 bases between them. The CDR3 sequence is 12 residues long. Here the CDR3 DNA reads TGTGCCAGCAGCCCTGGACAGTATGGCTACACCTTC. The encoded protein is CASSPGQYGYTF.

This clone was detected only once. V and J are TRBV27 and TRBJ1-1; TRBD1 matches at 12 bases. Germline V gives CDR1 MNHEY, CDR2 SMNVEV (reference sequence). The CDR3 consists of 15 residues. The ends lost 5 bases at V and 7 bases at J; junction bases unmatched: 8. CDR3 DNA sequence: TGTGCCAGCAGTACTCCGGGACAGGGGGCGGTTGAAGCTTTCTTT. This codes for CASSTPGQGAVEAFF.